The T cell receptor (beta chain) under discussion was sequenced for a study of PD-1 blockade in classical Hodgkin lymphoma. Time point indicated: cycle 4 day 1 (C4D1), after about 6 weeks of nivolumab. Each patient relapsed following autologous stem cell transplantation, and prior brentuximab vedotin exposure differed. CDR3 length equals 16 residues. V shed 1 base and J 1 base; nucleotides not matched to a gene: 5. CDR1 is SGHAT and CDR2 is FQNNGV in the germline V gene. Clones were sequenced by immunoSEQ multiplex PCR, and TCRdb holds only the in-frame ones, with some missing. In the table there are about 64,000 clones, approximately 92% of which are singletons.

The sample in question was peripheral blood mononuclear cells (PBMCs), obtained before the fourth cycle of nivolumab. The sequence was collected from a human donor with classical Hodgkin lymphoma. The genes are TRBV11-2 and TRBJ2-7, with 9 positions matching TRBD1. The CDR3 nucleotides read TGTGCCAGCAGCTTAGCGGGACAGGGCATTTCCTACGAGCAGTACTTC. Amino acids: CASSLAGQGISYEQYF.